What follows are 2 T cell receptor beta chains derived from one specimen sequenced in a study of blood T cell repertoires in COVID-19. Sequenced by immunoSEQ multiplex PCR; TCRdb stores in-frame clones only, minus some. Seen here are approximately 31,000 clones, about 91% observed once, and the top ten hold 9.9%. Sequencing used peripheral blood. These TCRs come from a human donor with active COVID-19. The donor label of this sample is uncertain.

This clone was found once. DNA for the CDR3: TGTGCCAGCAGTTCGCCGGGGTTTAATGAAAAACTGTTTTTT. Its protein product is CASSSPGFNEKLFF. This chain joins TRBV6-6 and TRBJ1-4, with D unclear. The V and J ends lost 4 bases and 4 bases respectively, with 10 bases between them. The length of the CDR3 is 14 residues. Looked up from germline, CDR1 is MNHNY and CDR2 is SVGAGI (reference sequence).

This clone was counted once. The chain employs TRBV3-1 (or the pseudogene TRBV3-2) and TRBJ2-7; D uncertain. Germline lookup yields CDR1 LGHDT and CDR2 YNNKEL (reference sequence). The V end lost 3 bases, the J end lost 7 bases, and 13 bases lay between the germline ends. The CDR3 has 13 amino acids. DNA for the CDR3: TGTGCCAGCAGCCAGGTTGATGGGCAAGAGCAGTACTTC. Its protein product is CASSQVDGQEQYF.